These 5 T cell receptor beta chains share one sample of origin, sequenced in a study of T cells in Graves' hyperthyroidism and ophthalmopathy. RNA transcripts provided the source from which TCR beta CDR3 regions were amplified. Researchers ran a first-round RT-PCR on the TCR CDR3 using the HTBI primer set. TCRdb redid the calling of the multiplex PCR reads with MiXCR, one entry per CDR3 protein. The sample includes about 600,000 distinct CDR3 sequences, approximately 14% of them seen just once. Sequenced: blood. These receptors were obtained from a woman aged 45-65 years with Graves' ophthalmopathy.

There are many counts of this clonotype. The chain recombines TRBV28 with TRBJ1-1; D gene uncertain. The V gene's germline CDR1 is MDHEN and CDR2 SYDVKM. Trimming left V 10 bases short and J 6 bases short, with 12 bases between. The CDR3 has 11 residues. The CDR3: CATEQDAEAFF. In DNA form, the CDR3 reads TGTGCCACTGAGCAGGACGCTGAAGCTTTCTTT.

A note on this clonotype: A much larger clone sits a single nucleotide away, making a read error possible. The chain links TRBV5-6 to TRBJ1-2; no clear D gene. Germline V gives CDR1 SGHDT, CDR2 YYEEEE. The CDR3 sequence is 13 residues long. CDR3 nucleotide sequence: TGTACCAGCACCCCCCCTGAGGGTGGGGGCTACACCTTC. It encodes CTSTPPEGGGYTF.

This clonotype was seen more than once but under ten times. CDR3 sequence (DNA): TGTGCCAGCAGCTTGATGCCCTACCGAGAGACCCAGTACTTC. It codes for CASSLMPYRETQYF. This chain links TRBV5-6 with TRBJ2-5; D ambiguous. The ends were cut back, 1 base at V and 4 bases at J, with 11 bases in the middle. This CDR3 spans 14 amino acids. Germline CDR1 SGHDT, CDR2 YYEEEE.

CDR3 residues: CASSLSLGTSAYNEQFF. The DNA for the CDR3 is TGTGCCAGCAGCTTATCGCTCGGGACTAGCGCATACAATGAGCAGTTCTTC. The V and J genes are TRBV7-2 and TRBJ2-1; 10 bases line up with TRBD2. The CDR3 spans 17 residues. V was pared by 2 bases and J by 4 bases, with 8 bases of the junction left unmatched. Germline lookup yields CDR1 SGHTA and CDR2 FQGNSA.

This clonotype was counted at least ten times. DNA for the CDR3: TGTGCCAGCAGAGGACAGATAAGAGAGACCCAGTACTTC. Translated: CASRGQIRETQYF. This chain links TRBV12-3 or TRBV12-4 with TRBJ2-5; a weak D match, TRBD1 (6 bases). The CDR3 totals 13 residues. V lost 6 bases and J lost 4, with 12 bases in between.